This passage covers 26 T cell receptor beta chains from one sample sequenced in a study of PD-L1 blockade in urothelial cancer. Time point of the sample: pretreatment peripheral blood. This table comes from immunoSEQ multiplex PCR, and its TCRdb copy is limited to in-frame clones, with some not included. The sample holds tens of thousands of clones, approximately 85% seen once. The source material was PBMCs, sampled around atezolizumab (anti-PD-L1) treatment. These receptors came from a man between 70 and 80 years old with urothelial cancer.

Worth noting for this clone: One junction end does not reproduce the germline sequence, and a read error may be involved. V and J are TRBV18 and TRBJ2-4; 7 bases are shared with TRBD2. The CDR3 contains 12 residues. Germline values: CDR1 KGHSH, CDR2 LQKENI. The CDR3 bases are TGTGCCAGCTCACCTAGCAGGGAGGGACGGAACTTC. Translating it yields CASSPSREGRNF.

This clone appeared a few times. This rearrangement joins TRBV6-5 to TRBJ2-1; 8 nucleotides line up with TRBD2. From germline, CDR1 is MNHEY and CDR2 SVGAGI. The CDR3 is made up of 16 amino acids. The V segment lost 2 bases and the J segment 6 bases; nucleotides outside the gene matches: 9. The chain's CDR3 is CASSYAGTRPTNEQFF. The CDR3 DNA follows: TGTGCCAGCAGTTACGCGGGGACTAGGCCAACCAATGAGCAGTTCTTC.

The chain carries TRBV9 and TRBJ1-4; TRBD1 is a possible D gene (6 bases). Per the germline V gene, CDR1 is SGDLS and CDR2 is YYNGEE. CDR3 length equals 17 residues. The V and J ends lost 0 bases and 0 bases respectively, with 12 bases between them. This CDR3 reads CASSVGWTAATNEKLFF. The CDR3 DNA is TGTGCCAGCAGCGTAGGTTGGACAGCGGCAACTAATGAAAAACTGTTTTTT.

As for this clone: Other DNA variants within this sample encode the same CDR3. The J gene is TRBJ1-2, the V gene TRBV7-9; D may be TRBD1 (6 bases). The length of the CDR3 is 13 residues. Germline loops: CDR1 SEHNR, CDR2 FQNEAQ (reference sequence). Trimming stripped 5 bases from V and 2 bases from J, with 9 bases between. The CDR3: CASSHGQNYGYTF. For the CDR3, the DNA is TGTGCCAGCAGCCACGGACAGAACTATGGCTACACCTTC.

The count of this clone is one. V is TRBV5-1 and J is TRBJ1-2; D gene uncertain. The CDR3 sequence is 14 residues long. Trimming removed 0 bases at V and 1 base at J, with 7 bases between. Germline loops: CDR1 SGHRS, CDR2 YFSETQ. The CDR3 sequence: CASSLVAGNYGYTF. CDR3 coding DNA: TGCGCCAGCAGCTTGGTTGCGGGTAACTATGGCTACACCTTC.

The J gene is TRBJ2-6, the V gene TRBV11-1; 8 nucleotides agree with TRBD1. Trimming removed 5 bases from V and 0 bases from J; junction bases left unmatched: 6. Per germline, CDR1 SGHAT and CDR2 FQDESV (reference sequence). CDR3 size: 17 residues. For the CDR3, the DNA is TGTGCCAGCAGCATACGGACAGGGCTCTCTGGGGCCAACGTCCTGACTTTC. Translated: CASSIRTGLSGANVLTF.

The chain links TRBV7-8 to TRBJ2-2; 10 nucleotides match TRBD2. The germline gives CDR1 SGHVS, CDR2 FQNEAQ. The V segment lost 6 bases and the J segment 4 bases; nucleotides outside the gene matches: 14. This CDR3 is built from 18 residues. In DNA form, the CDR3 reads TGTGCCAGCAGTCCCGTTCCTAGCGGGAGTGCCGGCACCGGGGAGCTGTTTTTT. Translation gives CASSPVPSGSAGTGELFF. Using reference TRBV7-8 and TRBJ2-2 for the parts outside the CDR3, the full variable domain is GAGVSQSPRYKVAKRGQDVALRCDPISGHVSLFWYQQALGQGPEFLTYFQNEAQLDKSGLPSDRFFAERPEGSVSTLKIQRTQQEDSAVYLCASSPVPSGSAGTGELFFGEGSRLTVL.

This rearrangement joins TRBV25-1 to TRBJ2-3; TRBD2 matches 9 bases. CDR3 length: 15 residues. The germline gives CDR1 MGHDK, CDR2 SYGVNS. With 4 bases clipped from V and 2 bases from J, the junction kept 4 bases outside the gene matches. The CDR3 bases are TGTGCCAGCAGTGCCCTAGCGGGATACACAGATACGCAGTATTTT. Translating it yields CASSALAGYTDTQYF.

This clone was seen just once. CDR3 bases: TGTGCCAGTAGTATACTGGACAGCTACAATGAGCAGTTCTTC. Its protein product is CASSILDSYNEQFF. The genes are TRBV19 and TRBJ2-1; TRBD1 might be the D (6 bases). The V end lost 2 bases, the J end lost 3 bases, and 8 bases lay between the germline ends. Germline V gene data show CDR1 as LNHDA and CDR2 as SQIVND (reference sequence). This CDR3 is 14 amino acids long.

CDR3 residues: CASSESRTAGTQYF. The DNA for the CDR3 is TGCGCCAGCAGTGAGTCCCGTACGGCGGGTACGCAGTATTTT. The genes are TRBV10-1 and TRBJ2-3, with D possibly being TRBD2 (5 bases). Trimming left V 0 bases short and J 8 bases short, with 12 bases between. This CDR3 spans 14 amino acids. Germline V gene sequence: CDR1 WNHNN, CDR2 SYGVQD (reference sequence).

V and J are TRBV5-6 and TRBJ2-3; TRBD2 is a possible D gene (6 bases). The CDR3 runs 15 residues. Germline assignment: CDR1 SGHDT and CDR2 YYEEEE. Deletions cut 3 bases from V and 9 bases from J, with 20 bases between. CDR3 coding DNA: TGTGCCAGCAGCTCTTTGCGGGGCGAACCCGAGACGCAGTATTTT. Its protein product is CASSSLRGEPETQYF.

The rearrangement links TRBV5-1 to TRBJ1-2, with a tentative D call TRBD1 (5 bases). From germline, CDR1 is SGHRS and CDR2 YFSETQ. The V end was cut by 4 bases, the J end by 3 bases, with 13 bases between. This CDR3 has 14 amino acids. As DNA, the CDR3 is TGCGCCAGCAGCCTCCCGGGGGGGGACTATGGCTACACCTTC. Translation: CASSLPGGDYGYTF.

CDR3 DNA: TGTGCCAGCAGCTTAGGTGGGGCGAACACTGAAGCTTTCTTT. It yields the protein CASSLGGANTEAFF. V and J are TRBV11-3 and TRBJ1-1; D possibly corresponds to TRBD1 (5 bases). The germline gives CDR1 SGHNT, CDR2 YENEEA. This CDR3 comprises 14 residues. V was clipped by 1 base and J by 1 base, with 7 bases between them.

CDR3 DNA: TGTGCCAGTAGGGATCGACAGGATACCCAAGAGACCCAGTACTTC. It yields the protein CASRDRQDTQETQYF. The J gene is TRBJ2-5, the V gene TRBV19; D may be TRBD1 (6 bases). The V end lost 6 bases, the J end lost 1 base, and 15 bases lay between the germline ends. This CDR3 is built from 15 residues. Germline CDR1 reads LNHDA; CDR2 reads SQIVND (reference sequence).

Only a few counts were recorded for this clone. This sequence joins TRBV2 and TRBJ2-3; D ambiguous. Germline CDR1 is SNHLY and CDR2 is FYNNEI. Trimming left V 6 bases short and J 6 bases short, with 10 bases between. The CDR3 sequence is 12 residues long. The CDR3 DNA follows: TGTGCCAGCAGATTAATCCGGGATACGCAGTATTTT. Translating it yields CASRLIRDTQYF.

The chain employs TRBV4-1 and TRBJ2-5; TRBD2 agrees at 7 bases. Trimming cost V 4 bases and J 2 bases; bases outside gene matches: 4. From germline, CDR1 is MGHRA and CDR2 YSYEKL. The CDR3 is 14 residues long. The CDR3 nucleotides read TGCGCCAGCAGCCGGGAGGGGTATCAAGAGACCCAGTACTTC. Translated, it gives CASSREGYQETQYF.

This clone was detected a few times. V is TRBV2 and J is TRBJ1-2; 9 bases fit TRBD1. Trimming cost V 6 bases and J 2 bases; bases outside gene matches: 4. Germline loops: CDR1 SNHLY, CDR2 FYNNEI. The CDR3 is 14 amino acids. The CDR3 bases are TGTGCCAGCAGCCCCGGACAGGGGAACTATGGCTACACCTTC. Translation: CASSPGQGNYGYTF.

The gene calls are TRBV10-3 and TRBJ2-7, with TRBD2 matching 7 bases. After removal of 4 bases from V and 2 bases from J, the junction contained 8 bases not matched to a gene. Germline CDR1 and CDR2: ENHRY and SYGVKD. The CDR3 consists of 15 residues. The CDR3 loop is CAISGSAGVTYEQYF. The CDR3 DNA reads as TGTGCCATCAGTGGTTCCGCGGGAGTCACCTACGAGCAGTACTTC.

This clone is a singleton in its sample. The J gene is TRBJ2-1, the V gene TRBV19; D perhaps matches TRBD2 (6 bases). The CDR3 contains 16 residues. Germline V gene sequence: CDR1 LNHDA, CDR2 SQIVND (reference sequence). V was pared by 4 bases and J by 8 bases, with 21 bases between. CDR3 in amino acids: CASSKGRGGLGDEQFF. The CDR3, as DNA: TGTGCCAGTAGTAAGGGGCGGGGCGGCTTGGGGGATGAGCAGTTCTTC.

This rearrangement joins TRBV7-2 to TRBJ2-1; 7 bases map to TRBD2. CDR1 is SGHTA, CDR2 FQGNSA, per germline. The J segment lost 0 bases and the V segment lost 5 bases, leaving 1 base of the junction unmatched. CDR3 length equals 14 residues. The CDR3 DNA sequence: TGTGCCAGCAGCCCGGGGGGCTCCTACAATGAGCAGTTCTTC. This encodes CASSPGGSYNEQFF.

The rearrangement uses TRBV21-1 and TRBJ2-2; the D call TRBD1 from the table was never checked on the DNA. TRBV21-1 has pseudogene status. CDR3 size: 18 residues. The CDR3 nucleotides read TGTGCCAGCAGCGCAGGGACAGGGGGCGTCGCGAACACCGGGGAGCTGTTTTTT. Translated: CASSAGTGGVANTGELFF.

This clone occurred once. The V gene is TRBV30, the J gene TRBJ1-2; no clear D gene. Germline CDR1 is GTSNPN and CDR2 is SVGIG (reference sequence). This CDR3 region has 12 residues. Trimming took 3 bases from V and 3 from J, leaving 8 bases between them. CDR3 sequence: CAWSLEDYGYTF. In DNA form, the CDR3 reads TGTGCCTGGAGCTTGGAGGACTATGGCTACACCTTC.

The chain couples TRBV5-1 to TRBJ1-2, with D possibly being TRBD1 (5 bases). Germline V lookup: CDR1 SGHRS, CDR2 YFSETQ. The CDR3 loop spans 15 amino acids. V lost 3 bases, J lost 2 bases, and 14 bases lay in between. This CDR3 reads CASSSGAGINYGYTF. Written as DNA, the CDR3 is TGCGCCAGCAGCTCAGGAGCAGGGATCAACTATGGCTACACCTTC. The full variable domain, completed using reference TRBV5-1 and TRBJ1-2, is KAGVTQTPRYLIKTRGQQVTLSCSPISGHRSVSWYQQTPGQGLQFLFEYFSETQRNKGNFPGRFSGRQFSNSRSEMNVSTLELGDSALYLCASSSGAGINYGYTFGSGTRLTVV.

There are a few counts of this clone. The chain employs TRBV28 and TRBJ2-7; 10 bases agree with TRBD2. V lost 6 bases to trimming and J lost 1 base; unmatched junction nucleotides: 6. The CDR3 consists of 15 residues. Germline CDR1 reads MDHEN; CDR2 reads SYDVKM. The DNA of the CDR3 is TGTGCCAGCAGGGAACCTAGCGGGAGTTCCTACGAGCAGTACTTC. Translated, it gives CASREPSGSSYEQYF.

V is TRBV5-1 and J is TRBJ2-3, with 9 bases matching TRBD1. V trimming: 2 bases; J trimming: 5 bases; junction bases outside the gene matches: 3. The CDR3 length is 14 residues. The germline V gene has CDR1 SGHRS and CDR2 YFSETQ. This CDR3 is CASSLQGAEDTQYF. In nucleotides, the CDR3 is TGCGCCAGCAGCTTACAGGGGGCCGAAGATACGCAGTATTTT.

The genes are TRBV5-1 and TRBJ2-7, with D possibly being TRBD2 (7 bases). CDR1 is SGHRS, CDR2 YFSETQ, per germline. This CDR3 comprises 17 residues. V gave up 0 bases and J gave up 1 base, with 17 bases separating them. CDR3 DNA: TGCGCCAGCAGCTTGGCGGTGGGGGGGACATCGTCCTACGAGCAGTACTTC. As protein: CASSLAVGGTSSYEQYF.